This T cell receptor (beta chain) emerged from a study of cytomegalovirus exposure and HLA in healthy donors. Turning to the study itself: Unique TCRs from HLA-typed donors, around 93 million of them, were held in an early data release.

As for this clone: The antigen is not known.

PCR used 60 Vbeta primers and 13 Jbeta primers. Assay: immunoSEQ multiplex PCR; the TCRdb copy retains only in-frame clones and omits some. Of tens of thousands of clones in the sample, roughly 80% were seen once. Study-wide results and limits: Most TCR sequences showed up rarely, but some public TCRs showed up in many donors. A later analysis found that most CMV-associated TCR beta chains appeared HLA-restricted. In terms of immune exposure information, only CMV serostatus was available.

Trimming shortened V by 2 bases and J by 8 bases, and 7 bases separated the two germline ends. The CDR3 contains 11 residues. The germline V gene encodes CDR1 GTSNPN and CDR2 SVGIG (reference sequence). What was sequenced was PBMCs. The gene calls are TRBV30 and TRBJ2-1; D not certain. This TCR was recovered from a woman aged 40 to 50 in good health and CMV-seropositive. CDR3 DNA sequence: TGTGCCTGGAGTTCACGAGATGAGCAGTTCTTC. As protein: CAWSSRDEQFF.